What follows describes a single T cell receptor beta chain. Its matching antigen is unknown. V dropped 5 bases and J dropped 4; count of bases not matched to a gene: 5. This CDR3 is 14 amino acids long. The germline gives CDR1 MDHEN, CDR2 SYDVKM. The data belong to a study of OX40 agonist ivuxolimab in advanced cancers. Study-level information: Patients were dosed with the agonistic anti-OX40 (CD134) antibody ivuxolimab. From about 23 to 85 years was the age range, with a mean of around 57 years, and around 83% were male. Notes on the study in general: The study found among the lowest clonal expansion in partial responders at 0.1-3.0 mg/kg.

TCRdb's table, derived via immunoSEQ multiplex PCR, lists solely in-frame clones and lacks some. The sample has 70,000 or so clones; more than 75% are singletons. The source is an adult with an advanced solid tumor such as melanoma, head and neck, liver or kidney cancer. This material consisted of CD4+ or CD8+ T cells sorted from blood, taken in a trial of the OX40 agonist ivuxolimab. The gene calls are TRBV28 and TRBJ2-7; TRBD2 matches 10 bases. The CDR3 reads CASSKPGLAYEQYF. Here the CDR3 DNA reads TGTGCCAGCAGTAAACCGGGACTAGCGTACGAGCAGTACTTC.